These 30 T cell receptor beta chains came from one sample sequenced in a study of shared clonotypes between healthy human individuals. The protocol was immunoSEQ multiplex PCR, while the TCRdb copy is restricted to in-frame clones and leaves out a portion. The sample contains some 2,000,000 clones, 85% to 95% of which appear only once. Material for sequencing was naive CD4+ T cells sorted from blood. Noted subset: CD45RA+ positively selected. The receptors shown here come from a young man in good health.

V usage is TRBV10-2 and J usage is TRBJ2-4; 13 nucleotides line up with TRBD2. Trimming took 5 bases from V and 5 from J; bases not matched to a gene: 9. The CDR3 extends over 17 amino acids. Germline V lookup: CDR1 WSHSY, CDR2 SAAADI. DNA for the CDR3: TGCGCCAGCAGTCGGTCCGGACTAGCGGGAGACCAAAACATTCAGTACTTC. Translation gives CASSRSGLAGDQNIQYF.

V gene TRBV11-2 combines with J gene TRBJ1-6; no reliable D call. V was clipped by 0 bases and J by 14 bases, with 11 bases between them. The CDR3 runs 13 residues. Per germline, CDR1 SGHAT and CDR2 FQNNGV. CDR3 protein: CASSLDEGLALHF. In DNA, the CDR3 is TGTGCCAGCAGCTTAGATGAGGGTTTGGCCCTCCACTTT.

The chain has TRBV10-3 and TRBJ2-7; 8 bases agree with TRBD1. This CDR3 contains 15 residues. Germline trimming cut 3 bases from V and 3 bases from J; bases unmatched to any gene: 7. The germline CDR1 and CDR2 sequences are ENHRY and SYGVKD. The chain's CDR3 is CAISDAGTGFYEQYF. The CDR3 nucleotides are TGTGCCATCAGTGATGCCGGGACAGGTTTCTACGAGCAGTACTTC.

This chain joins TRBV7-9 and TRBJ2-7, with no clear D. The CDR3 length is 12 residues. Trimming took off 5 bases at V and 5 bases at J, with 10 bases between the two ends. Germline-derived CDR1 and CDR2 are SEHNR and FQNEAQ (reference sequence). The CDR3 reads CASSPSKDEQYF. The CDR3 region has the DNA TGTGCCAGCAGCCCATCTAAGGACGAGCAGTACTTC.

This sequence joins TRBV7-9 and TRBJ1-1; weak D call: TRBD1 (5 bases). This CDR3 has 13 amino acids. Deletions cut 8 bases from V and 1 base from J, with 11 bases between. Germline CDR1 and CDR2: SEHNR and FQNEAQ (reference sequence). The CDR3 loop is CASSQETNTEAFF. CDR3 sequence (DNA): TGTGCCAGCTCACAGGAGACGAACACTGAAGCTTTCTTT.

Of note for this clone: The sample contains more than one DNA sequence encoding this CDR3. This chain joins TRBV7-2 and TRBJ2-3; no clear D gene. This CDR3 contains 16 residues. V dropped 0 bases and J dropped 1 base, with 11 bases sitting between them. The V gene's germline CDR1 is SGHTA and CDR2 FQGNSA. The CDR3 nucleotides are TGTGCCAGCAGCTTAGCGCCCGGCGGCGGCACAGATACGCAGTATTTT. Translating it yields CASSLAPGGGTDTQYF.

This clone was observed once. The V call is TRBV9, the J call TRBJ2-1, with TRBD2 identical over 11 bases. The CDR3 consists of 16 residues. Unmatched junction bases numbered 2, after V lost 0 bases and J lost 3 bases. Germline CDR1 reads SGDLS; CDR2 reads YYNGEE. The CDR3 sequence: CASSVVLAGVYNEQFF. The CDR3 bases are TGTGCCAGCAGCGTAGTACTAGCGGGAGTCTACAATGAGCAGTTCTTC.

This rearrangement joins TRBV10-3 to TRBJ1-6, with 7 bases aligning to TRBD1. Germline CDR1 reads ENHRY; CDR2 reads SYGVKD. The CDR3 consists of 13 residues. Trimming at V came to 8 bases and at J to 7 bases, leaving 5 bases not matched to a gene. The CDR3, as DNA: TGTGCCATCCGCCAGGGGGACAATTCACCCCTCCACTTT. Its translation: CAIRQGDNSPLHF.

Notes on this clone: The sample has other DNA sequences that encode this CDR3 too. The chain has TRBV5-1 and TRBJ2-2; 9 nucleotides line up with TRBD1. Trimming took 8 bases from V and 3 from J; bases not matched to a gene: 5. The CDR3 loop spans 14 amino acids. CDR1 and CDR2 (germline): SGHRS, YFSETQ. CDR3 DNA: TGCGCCAGTAGTACAGGGGGCTACACCGGGGAGCTGTTTTTT. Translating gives CASSTGGYTGELFF.

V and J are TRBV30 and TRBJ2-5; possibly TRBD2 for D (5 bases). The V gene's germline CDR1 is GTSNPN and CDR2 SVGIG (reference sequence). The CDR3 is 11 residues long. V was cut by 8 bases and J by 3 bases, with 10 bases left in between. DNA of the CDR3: TGTGCCGAGGGCGCCGAAGAGACCCAGTACTTC. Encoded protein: CAEGAEETQYF. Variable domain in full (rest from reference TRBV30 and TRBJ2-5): SQTIHQWPATLVQPVGSPLSLECTVEGTSNPNLYWYRQAAGRGLQLLFYSVGIGQISSEVPQNLSASRPQDRQFILSSKKLLLSDSGFYLCAEGAEETQYFGPGTRLLVL.

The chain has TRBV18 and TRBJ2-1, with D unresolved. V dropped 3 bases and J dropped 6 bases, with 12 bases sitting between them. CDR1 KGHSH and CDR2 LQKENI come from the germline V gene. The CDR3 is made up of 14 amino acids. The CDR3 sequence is CASSPAPDRNEQFF. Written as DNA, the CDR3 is TGTGCCAGCTCACCGGCTCCTGACCGCAATGAGCAGTTCTTC.

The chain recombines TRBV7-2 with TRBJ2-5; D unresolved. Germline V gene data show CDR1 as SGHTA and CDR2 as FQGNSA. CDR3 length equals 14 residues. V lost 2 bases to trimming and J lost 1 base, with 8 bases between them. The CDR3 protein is CASSLTPAQETQYF. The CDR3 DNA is TGTGCCAGCAGCTTAACCCCCGCCCAAGAGACCCAGTACTTC. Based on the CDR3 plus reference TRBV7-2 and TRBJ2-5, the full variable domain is GAGVSQSPSNKVTEKGKDVELRCDPISGHTALYWYRQSLGQGLEFLIYFQGNSAPDKSGLPSDRFSAERTGGSVSTLTIQRTQQEDSAVYLCASSLTPAQETQYFGPGTRLLVL.

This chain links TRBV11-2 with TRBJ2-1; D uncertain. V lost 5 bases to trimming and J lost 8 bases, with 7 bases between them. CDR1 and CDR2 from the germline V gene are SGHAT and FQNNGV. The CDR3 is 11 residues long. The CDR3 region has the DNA TGTGCCAGCAGCCCTGGGGATGAGCAGTTCTTC. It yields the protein CASSPGDEQFF.

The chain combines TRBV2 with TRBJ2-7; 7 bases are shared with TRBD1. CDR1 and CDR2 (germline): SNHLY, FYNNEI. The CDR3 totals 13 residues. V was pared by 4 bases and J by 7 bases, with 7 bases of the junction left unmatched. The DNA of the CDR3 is TGTGCCAGCAGTGGGGACAGAGAACAGGAGCAGTACTTC. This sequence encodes CASSGDREQEQYF.

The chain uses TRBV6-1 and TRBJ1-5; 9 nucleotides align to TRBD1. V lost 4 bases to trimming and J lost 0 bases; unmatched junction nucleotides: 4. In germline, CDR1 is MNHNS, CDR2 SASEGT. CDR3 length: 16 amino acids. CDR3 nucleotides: TGTGCCAGCAGTGCCGGGACAGGGAGTAGCAATCAGCCCCAGCATTTT. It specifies CASSAGTGSSNQPQHF.

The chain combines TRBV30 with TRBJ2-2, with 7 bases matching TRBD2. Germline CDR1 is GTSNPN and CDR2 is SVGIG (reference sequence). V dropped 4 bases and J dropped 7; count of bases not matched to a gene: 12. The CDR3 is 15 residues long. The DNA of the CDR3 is TGTGCCTGGATCGGGGAGGGGAGACAAATCGGGGAGCTGTTTTTT. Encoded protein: CAWIGEGRQIGELFF.

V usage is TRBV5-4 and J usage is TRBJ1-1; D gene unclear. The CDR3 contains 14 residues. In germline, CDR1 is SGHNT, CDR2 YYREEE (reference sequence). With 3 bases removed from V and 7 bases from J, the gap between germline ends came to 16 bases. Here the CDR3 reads CASSSGGPRDEAFF. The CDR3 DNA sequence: TGTGCCAGCAGCTCCGGAGGGCCGAGGGATGAAGCTTTCTTT.

CDR3 in amino acids: CASSITGTVGGYTF. CDR3 coding DNA: TGCGCCAGCAGCATAACCGGGACAGTTGGTGGCTACACCTTC. This chain connects TRBV5-1 to TRBJ1-2; 7 nucleotides match TRBD1. The CDR3 runs 14 residues. After removal of 4 bases from V and 7 bases from J, the junction contained 10 bases not matched to a gene. Germline values: CDR1 SGHRS, CDR2 YFSETQ.

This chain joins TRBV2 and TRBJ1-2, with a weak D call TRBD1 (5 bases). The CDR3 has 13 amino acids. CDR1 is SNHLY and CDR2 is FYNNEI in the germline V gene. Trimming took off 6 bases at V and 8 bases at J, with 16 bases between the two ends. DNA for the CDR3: TGTGCCAGCAGGGGAGGGACGGCCGCCGGCTACACCTTC. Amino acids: CASRGGTAAGYTF.

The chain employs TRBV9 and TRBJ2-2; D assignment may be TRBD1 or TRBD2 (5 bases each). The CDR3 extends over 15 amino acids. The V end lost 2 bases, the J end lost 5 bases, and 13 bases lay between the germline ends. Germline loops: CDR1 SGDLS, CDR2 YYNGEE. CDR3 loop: CASSVGASGTGELFF. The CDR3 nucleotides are TGTGCCAGCAGCGTCGGGGCCTCGGGGACCGGGGAGCTGTTTTTT.

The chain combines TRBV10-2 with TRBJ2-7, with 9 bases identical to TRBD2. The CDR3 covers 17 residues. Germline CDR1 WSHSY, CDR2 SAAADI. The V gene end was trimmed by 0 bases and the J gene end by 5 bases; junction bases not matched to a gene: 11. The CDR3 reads CASSESIGIAGVHEQYF. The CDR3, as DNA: TGCGCCAGCAGTGAGTCCATCGGGATAGCGGGAGTTCACGAGCAGTACTTC.

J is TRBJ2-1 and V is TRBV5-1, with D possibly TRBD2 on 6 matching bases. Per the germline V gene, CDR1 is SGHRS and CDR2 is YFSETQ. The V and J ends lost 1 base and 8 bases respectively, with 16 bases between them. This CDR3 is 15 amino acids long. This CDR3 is CASSLTGGTVDEQFF. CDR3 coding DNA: TGCGCCAGCAGCTTGACGGGCGGGACGGTAGATGAGCAGTTCTTC.

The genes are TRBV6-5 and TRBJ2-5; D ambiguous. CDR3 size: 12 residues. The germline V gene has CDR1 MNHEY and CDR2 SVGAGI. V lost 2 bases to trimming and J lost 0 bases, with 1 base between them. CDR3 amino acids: CASSYNQETQYF. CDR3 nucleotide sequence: TGTGCCAGCAGTTACAACCAAGAGACCCAGTACTTC.

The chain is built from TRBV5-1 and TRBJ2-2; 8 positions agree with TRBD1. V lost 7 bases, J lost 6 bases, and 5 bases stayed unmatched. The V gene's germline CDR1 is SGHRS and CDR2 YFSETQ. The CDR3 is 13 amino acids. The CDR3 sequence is CASLQGVSGELFF. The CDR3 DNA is TGCGCCAGCTTACAGGGGGTTTCCGGGGAGCTGTTTTTT.

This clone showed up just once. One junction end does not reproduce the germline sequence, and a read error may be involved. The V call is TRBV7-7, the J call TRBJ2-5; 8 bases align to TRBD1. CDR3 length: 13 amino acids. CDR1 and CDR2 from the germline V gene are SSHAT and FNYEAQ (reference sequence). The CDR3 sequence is CASSKGQGETQYF. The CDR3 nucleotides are TGTGCTAGCAGCAAAGGACAGGGAGAGACCCAGTACTTC. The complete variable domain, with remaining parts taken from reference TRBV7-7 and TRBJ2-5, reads GAGVSQSPRYKVTKRGQDVTLRCDPISSHATLYWYQQALGQGPEFLTYFNYEAQPDKSGLPSDRFSAERPEGSISTLTIQRTEQRDSAMYRCASSKGQGETQYFGPGTRLLVL.

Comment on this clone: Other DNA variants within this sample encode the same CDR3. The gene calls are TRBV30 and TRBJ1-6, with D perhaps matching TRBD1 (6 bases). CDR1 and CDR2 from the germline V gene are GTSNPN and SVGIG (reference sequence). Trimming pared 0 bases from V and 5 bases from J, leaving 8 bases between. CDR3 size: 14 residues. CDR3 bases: TGTGCCTGGAGTGTAAACAGGGATAATTCACCCCTCCACTTT. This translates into CAWSVNRDNSPLHF.

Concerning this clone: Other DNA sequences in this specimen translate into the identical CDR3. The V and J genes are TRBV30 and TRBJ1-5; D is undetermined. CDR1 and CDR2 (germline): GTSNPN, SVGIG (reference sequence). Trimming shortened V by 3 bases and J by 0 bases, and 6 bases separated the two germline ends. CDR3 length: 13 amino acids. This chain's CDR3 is CAWSRDSNQPQHF. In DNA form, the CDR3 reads TGTGCCTGGAGCAGAGATAGCAATCAGCCCCAGCATTTT.

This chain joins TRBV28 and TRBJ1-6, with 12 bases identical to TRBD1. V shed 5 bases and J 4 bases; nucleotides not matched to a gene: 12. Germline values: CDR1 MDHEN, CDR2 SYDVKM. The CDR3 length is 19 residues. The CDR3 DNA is TGTGCCAGCAGTCTCCCGAGTACGGGACAGGGGGCGTATAATTCACCCCTCCACTTT. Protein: CASSLPSTGQGAYNSPLHF.

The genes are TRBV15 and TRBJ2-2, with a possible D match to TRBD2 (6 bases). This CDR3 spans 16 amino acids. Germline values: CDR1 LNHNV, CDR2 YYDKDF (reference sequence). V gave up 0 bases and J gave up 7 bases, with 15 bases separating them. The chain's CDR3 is CATSRDRSLAFGELFF. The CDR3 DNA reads TGTGCCACCAGCAGAGATCGCAGCCTAGCGTTCGGGGAGCTGTTTTTT.

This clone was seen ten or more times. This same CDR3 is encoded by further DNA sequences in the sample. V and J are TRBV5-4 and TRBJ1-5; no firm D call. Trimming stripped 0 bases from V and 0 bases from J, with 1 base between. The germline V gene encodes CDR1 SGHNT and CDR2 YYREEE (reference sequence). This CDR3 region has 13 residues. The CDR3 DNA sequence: TGTGCCAGCAGCTTGGATAGCAATCAGCCCCAGCATTTT. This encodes CASSLDSNQPQHF.